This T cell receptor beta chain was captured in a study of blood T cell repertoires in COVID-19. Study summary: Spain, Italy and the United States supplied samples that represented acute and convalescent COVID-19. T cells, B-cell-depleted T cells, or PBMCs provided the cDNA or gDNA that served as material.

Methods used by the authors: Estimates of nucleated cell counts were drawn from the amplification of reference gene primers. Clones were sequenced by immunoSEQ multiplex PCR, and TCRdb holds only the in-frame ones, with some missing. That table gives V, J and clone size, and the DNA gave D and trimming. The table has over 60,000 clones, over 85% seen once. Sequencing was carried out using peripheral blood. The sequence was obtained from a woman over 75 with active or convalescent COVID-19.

The CDR3 loop is CASSQVDSYNSPLHF. CDR3 DNA sequence: TGTGCCAGCAGCCAAGTTGACAGCTATAATTCACCCCTCCACTTT. The chain links TRBV14 to TRBJ1-6; a weak D match, TRBD1 (5 bases). V dropped 1 base and J dropped 3 bases, with 7 bases sitting between them. Germline V CDR1 and CDR2: SGHDN, FVKESK. The CDR3 loop spans 15 amino acids.